Shown below are 12 T cell receptor beta chains from a single sample sequenced in a study of T cell clonotyping in hematopoietic cell transplantation. Repertoires were generated with immunoSEQ multiplex PCR, while TCRdb's copy carries only in-frame clones and drops some. The sample lists 4,000 to 6,500 clones; over 60% were seen once. This specimen was PBMCs, taken 100 days after allogeneic stem cell transplant. The receptors were sampled from a female patient aged 45-60 years who had an allogeneic stem cell transplant, so the T cells may come from the graft donor. Some clones in this sample may be carry-over from other donors' samples.

This chain joins TRBV2 and TRBJ2-6; no definite D call. CDR3 length: 13 amino acids. CDR1 is SNHLY, CDR2 FYNNEI, per germline. With 2 bases removed from V and 2 bases from J, the gap between germline ends came to 1 base. The CDR3 is CASSETGANVLTF. The CDR3 DNA follows: TGTGCCAGCAGTGAAACTGGGGCCAACGTCCTGACTTTC.

DNA for the CDR3: TGTGCCTGGAGTGTCGGGGGGAGGGCATGGGAGACCCAGTACTTC. The encoded protein is CAWSVGGRAWETQYF. The V call is TRBV30, the J call TRBJ2-5; 7 bases are a match to TRBD2. This CDR3 contains 15 residues. Germline trimming cut 0 bases from V and 5 bases from J; bases unmatched to any gene: 9. Germline CDR1 GTSNPN, CDR2 SVGIG (reference sequence).

A few counts support this clone. The chain couples TRBV6-5 to TRBJ2-2; maybe TRBD2 (5 bases). CDR1 is MNHEY and CDR2 is SVGAGI in the germline V gene. Trimming took 6 bases from V and 5 from J, leaving 10 bases between them. There are 13 residues in the CDR3. CDR3 sequence: CASRTGETGELFF. The CDR3 nucleotides are TGTGCCAGCAGAACCGGGGAGACCGGGGAGCTGTTTTTT.

The chain uses TRBV4-1 and TRBJ1-1; D is ambiguous. The CDR3 length is 14 residues. Germline assignment: CDR1 MGHRA and CDR2 YSYEKL. V lost 0 bases and J 3 bases, leaving 8 bases between the germline ends. CDR3 in amino acids: CASSQERSYTEAFF. The CDR3 coding sequence is TGCGCCAGCAGCCAAGAAAGGTCTTACACTGAAGCTTTCTTT.

The CDR3 DNA sequence: TGTGCCAGCAGTCACACCGGGACAGATGAAGCTTTCTTT. Its translation: CASSHTGTDEAFF. V usage is TRBV6-6 and J usage is TRBJ1-1; the match to TRBD1 covers 7 bases. The V segment lost 5 bases and the J segment 7 bases; nucleotides outside the gene matches: 7. CDR3 length: 13 amino acids. CDR1 is MNHNY, CDR2 SVGAGI, per germline (reference sequence).

This clone was detected a few times. The chain combines TRBV11-2 with TRBJ2-3, with TRBD2 matching 10 bases. CDR3 size: 14 residues. The germline gives CDR1 SGHAT, CDR2 FQNNGV. With V trimmed by 4 bases and J by 4 bases, 2 bases remained unmatched. CDR3 sequence (DNA): TGTGCCAGCAGCTCGCTAGCGGGAGCAGATACGCAGTATTTT. This translates into CASSSLAGADTQYF.

This chain links TRBV7-3 with TRBJ1-1; D is unresolved. Germline CDR1 SGHTA, CDR2 FQGTGA. The CDR3 has 13 amino acids. V was pared by 2 bases and J by 1 base, with 5 bases between. The chain's CDR3 is CASSLEANTEAFF. The CDR3 bases are TGTGCCAGCAGCTTAGAAGCGAACACTGAAGCTTTCTTT. The variable domain in full, with the rest retrieved from reference TRBV7-3 and TRBJ1-1, is GAGVSQTPSNKVTEKGKYVELRCDPISGHTALYWYRQSLGQGPEFLIYFQGTGAADDSGLPNDRFFAVRPEGSVSTLKIQRTERGDSAVYLCASSLEANTEAFFGQGTRLTVV.

The rearrangement links TRBV7-5 to TRBJ2-3; the table's D gene call, TRBD2, was not cross checked with the DNA. TRBV7-5 is reported as a pseudogene. The CDR3 totals 19 residues. As DNA, the CDR3 is TGTGTCAGAAGCCCCCGGGCTAGCGGGAGAGCCAGACGCACAGATACGCAGTATTTT. This codes for CVRSPRASGRARRTDTQYF.

This chain links TRBV5-1 with TRBJ2-7; no firm D call. CDR3 length: 13 amino acids. CDR1 is SGHRS, CDR2 YFSETQ, per germline. Trimming removed 4 bases from V and 4 bases from J, with 12 bases in between. The CDR3 loop is CASSPRVGYEQYF. CDR3 in DNA: TGCGCCAGCAGCCCCCGAGTCGGGTACGAGCAGTACTTC.

The chain employs TRBV29-1 and TRBJ2-4, with unresolved D. Trimming took off 7 bases at V and 15 bases at J, with 19 bases between the two ends. CDR1 SQVTM and CDR2 ANQGSEA come from the germline V gene. The CDR3 has 11 amino acids. The CDR3 region is CSALHSEWRYF. The CDR3 nucleotides read TGCAGCGCCCTTCACTCGGAATGGAGGTACTTC.

This clone was recorded a few times. V gene TRBV5-4 combines with J gene TRBJ2-1, with 9 bases aligning to TRBD2. Germline V gene data show CDR1 as SGHNT and CDR2 as YYREEE (reference sequence). V trimming: 4 bases; J trimming: 5 bases; junction bases outside the gene matches: 7. The CDR3 length is 15 residues. The chain's CDR3 is CASSLIAGANNEQFF. As DNA, the CDR3 is TGTGCCAGCAGCCTCATAGCGGGAGCCAACAATGAGCAGTTCTTC.

In nucleotides, the CDR3 is TGTGCCAGTCGACCGACAGGGGCTGGCGGCTACACCTTC. It translates to CASRPTGAGGYTF. This chain uses TRBV19 with TRBJ1-2; 8 bases line up with TRBD1. The CDR3 covers 13 residues. V trimming: 8 bases; J trimming: 8 bases; junction bases outside the gene matches: 10. Germline CDR1 and CDR2: LNHDA and SQIVND (reference sequence).